The sequence of this TCR beta chain was determined in a study of T cell repertoires in cytomegalovirus infection. Whole-study context: Public TCR beta signatures were indicative of both CMV infection and a matching HLA type. General study results and limits: Across the ex vivo response, the dominant clonotypes were HLA-C-restricted CMV-specific TCR beta clonotypes. CMV carriers with the relevant HLA were identified by cumulative public TCR beta family frequency.

In regard to this clonotype: Its antigen remains unknown. It may be a read error: a sequence one base away is much more abundant. Because it lacks the conserved phenylalanine or tryptophan at the end, this CDR3 is likely a read error.

CDR1 is LGHNA and CDR2 is YNFKEQ in the germline V gene. The trim removed 0 bases at V and 0 bases at J, leaving 3 bases unmatched. The CDR3 is 16 residues long. TCRdb processed the reads anew with MiXCR; each CDR3 protein has one entry. The table includes 560,000 or so distinct CDR3 sequences, approximately 16% detected once. This chain uses TRBV4-2 with TRBJ2-7, with 9 bases lining up with TRBD2. The clonotype originates from a human donor in good health (CMV status not recorded). Some clones in this sample may be carry-over from other donors' samples. Sequenced input: CD8+ T cells from PBMCs. The CDR3 coding sequence is TGTGCCAGCAGCCAAGATTCTAGCGGGACCTCCTACGAGCAGTACTTA. The encoded protein is CASSQDSSGTSYEQYL.